Presented here are 8 T cell receptor beta chains from one specimen sequenced in a study of PD-1 blockade in mismatch repair-deficient tumors. Generated by immunoSEQ multiplex PCR, the TCRdb table keeps only in-frame clones and is missing some. Among some 100,000 clones listed, 82% were seen once. This specimen consisted of peripheral blood, obtained roughly 36 weeks after starting pembrolizumab. The source is an adult with mismatch repair-deficient cancer.

CDR3 bases: TGTGCCAGCAGCCCGCCCGGGACAGGGGGCTCTTCAAGCAATCAGCCCCAGCATTTT. Its protein is CASSPPGTGGSSSNQPQHF. The rearrangement links TRBV21-1 to TRBJ1-5; whether TRBD1, the table's D call, matches the DNA was not checked. TRBV21-1 is recorded as a pseudogene. The CDR3 spans 19 residues.

This chain joins TRBV5-3 and TRBJ2-5; 8 bases line up with TRBD2. TRBV5-3 has ORF status, its function being uncertain. The ends lost 2 bases at V and 5 bases at J; junction bases unmatched: 17. CDR3 length equals 18 residues. Written as DNA, the CDR3 is TGTGCCAGAAGCTTAAGGACTACCGGGAGGGCCTTCCGTGAGACCCAGTACTTC. It translates to CARSLRTTGRAFRETQYF.

The V gene is TRBV6-1, the J gene TRBJ1-5; tentative D call: TRBD1 (5 bases). The CDR3 loop spans 17 amino acids. CDR1 and CDR2 from the germline V gene are MNHNS and SASEGT. Trimming took 4 bases from V and 0 from J, leaving 16 bases between them. The CDR3 protein is CASSGSGGVHSNQPQHF. CDR3 nucleotides: TGTGCCAGCAGTGGCTCTGGGGGGGTACATAGCAATCAGCCCCAGCATTTT.

On this clone: A junction boundary mismatches the germline segment, possibly from a read error. Other DNA sequences in this sample translate to the same CDR3. The chain couples TRBV20-1 to TRBJ2-7; a weak D match, TRBD1 (5 bases). The CDR3 covers 11 residues. Germline values: CDR1 DFQATT, CDR2 SNEGSKA (reference sequence). The CDR3 region is CSARDSYEQYF. Written as DNA, the CDR3 is TGCAGTGCCAGAGACAGCTACGAGCAGTACTTC.

The chain combines TRBV4-2 with TRBJ2-7; maybe TRBD1 (6 bases). V gave up 4 bases and J gave up 2 bases, with 12 bases separating them. Germline V gene lookup returns CDR1 LGHNA and CDR2 YNFKEQ. The CDR3 spans 14 residues. Here the CDR3 DNA reads TGTGCCAGCAGCCCCTCCCGGACAGCCTACGAGCAGTACTTC. This codes for CASSPSRTAYEQYF.

The chain combines TRBV7-8 with TRBJ2-1; D might be TRBD2 (5 bases). The CDR3 runs to 13 residues. V was shortened by 5 bases and J by 9 bases, with 14 bases between the two germline ends. Germline CDR1 SGHVS, CDR2 FQNEAQ. CDR3 nucleotide sequence: TGTGCCAGCAGCCGGGGAGAAAGCGCTGAGCAGTTCTTC. Amino acid sequence: CASSRGESAEQFF.

The V call is TRBV9, the J call TRBJ1-1; a possible D gene is TRBD1 (6 bases). V dropped 4 bases and J dropped 1 base, with 11 bases sitting between them. This CDR3 has 14 amino acids. Germline-derived CDR1 and CDR2 are SGDLS and YYNGEE. The CDR3 region is CASSLGQTNTEAFF. For the CDR3, the DNA is TGTGCCAGCAGCCTCGGACAGACGAACACTGAAGCTTTCTTT. The variable domain in full, completed from reference TRBV9 and TRBJ1-1, reads DSGVTQTPKHLITATGQRVTLRCSPRSGDLSVYWYQQSLDQGLQFLIQYYNGEERAKGNILERFSAQQFPDLHSELNLSSLELGDSALYFCASSLGQTNTEAFFGQGTRLTVV.

The rearrangement uses TRBV16 and TRBJ1-1; D is undetermined. The germline V gene has CDR1 KGHSY and CDR2 FQNENV. This CDR3 is 13 amino acids long. With 0 bases removed from V and 6 bases from J, the gap between germline ends came to 8 bases. CDR3 region: CASSQSGQSEAFF. In nucleotides, the CDR3 is TGTGCCAGCAGCCAATCAGGGCAGTCTGAAGCTTTCTTT.